This T cell receptor beta chain appears in the sequencing data of a study of T cells in Graves' hyperthyroidism and ophthalmopathy. Germline values: CDR1 KGHDR, CDR2 SFDVKD. The CDR3 contains 13 residues. V lost 7 bases to trimming and J lost 6 bases, with 15 bases between them. Amplified regions were TCR beta CDR3 sequences from RNA transcripts. In the first-round RT-PCR of the TCR CDR3, the HTBI primer set was used. TCRdb independently ran MiXCR on the multiplex PCR reads; one entry per CDR3 protein. The repertoire holds fewer than 450,000 distinct CDR3 sequences, with 15% as singletons. This chain connects TRBV24-1 to TRBJ2-7; D might be TRBD2 (6 bases). The sample consisted of blood. This sequence was found in an older woman with Graves' ophthalmopathy. This CDR3 reads CATRESGVSEQYF. The CDR3 nucleotides read TGTGCCACCAGGGAGTCGGGAGTGAGCGAGCAGTACTTC.